The entry below describes one T cell receptor beta chain. Its recognized antigen is unknown. No base quality information exists; no much larger clone differs at one position. These data come from a study of blood T cell repertoires in COVID-19 (dated by TCRdb to 2018 to 2021). In terms of the full investigation: Samples covering the acute and convalescent phases of COVID-19 were provided by collaborators in the United States, Italy and Spain. The repertoires were released in a freely available public database intended as a resource for research on the immune response to SARS-CoV-2. Where HLA class I and class II types were available, the types were taken from metadata supplied by the sample provider, not from assay-based typing. Samples came from the ongoing ImmuneRACE study (first 160 participants) plus 1,254 subjects from 6 global collaborators. The material from the prospective study consisted of cDNA or gDNA derived from T cells, B-cell-depleted T cells, or PBMCs. Subjects who had been exposed to COVID-19, were actively infected with it, or had recovered from it provided the deeply sampled blood TCRbeta repertoires that made up the dataset. A de-identified subject ID, COVID-19 status, age in years and sex were almost always included in the sample metadata. Overall results and qualifications from the work: How much clinical and demographic metadata was included differed by source and by participant, and the metadata was provided uncurated.

In the germline V gene, CDR1 corresponds to SGHRS and CDR2 to YFSETQ. From the cysteine through the phenylalanine, the CDR3 covers 14 amino acids. Only CDR3 DNA is held: 42 bases, read in frame from base 1. V is cut back by 6 bases and J by 5 bases, with 6 bases in the junction unmatched. TCRbeta CDR3 regions were amplified from genomic DNA by means of the immunoSEQ Assay, a bias-controlled multiplex PCR. The published analysis was carried out like this. Nucleated cell counts per sample were estimated from amplification of reference gene primers within the assay. To quantify the absolute abundance of each unique TCRbeta CDR3 rearrangement, sequence reads were collapsed and filtered. Productive Simpson clonality was computed per sample as the square root of Simpson's diversity index over productive rearrangements. Sourced from immuneACCESS, this table was stored by TCRdb with only in-frame sequences that have V and J called. A share of the clones is absent; for the studies checked, an unresolved V gene accounts for under half, and the remainder has no known explanation. V and J calls and clone size are given by that table; D and trimming were obtained from the DNA. Recorded for this sample are around 260,000 clones; around nine tenths of them occurred a single time. The ten top clones hold approximately 0.84% of the sample.

Whole blood was collected in K2EDTA tubes by collaborating institutions according to the institutions' own protocols. For TCRbeta analysis, collaborators shipped samples in one of three forms: frozen whole blood, isolated PBMCs, or DNA extracted from either of those sample types. The sequence is built from TRBV5-1 and TRBJ2-1; the central 9 bases match TRBD1. The sequenced material came from peripheral blood. This clonotype originated in a man between 25 and 39 years old with acute or convalescent COVID-19. The nucleotides read TGCGCCAGCATGGTCGGGACAGGGAACAATGAGCAGTTCTTC. This sequence encodes CASMVGTGNNEQFF.